This TCR beta chain was sequenced for a study of T cells in Graves' hyperthyroidism and ophthalmopathy. The PBMCs studied were ones that came from approximately 9.9 ml fresh peripheral blood. Researchers took RNA transcripts and amplified the TCR beta CDR3 regions from them. When the TCR CDR3 underwent first-round RT-PCR, the HTBI primer set was used. TCRdb recomputed calls from the multiplex PCR reads with MiXCR, one row per CDR3 protein. The sample yields more than 300,000 distinct CDR3 sequences, about 18% seen once. Sample: blood. The TCR comes from a woman in her 30s with Graves' hyperthyroidism that later progressed to Graves' ophthalmopathy.

CDR3 residues: CASSVGGLAGGSSTDTQYF. For the CDR3, the DNA is TGTGCCAGCAGTGTTGGGGGACTAGCGGGAGGATCGAGCACAGATACGCAGTATTTT. The genes are TRBV6-2 or TRBV6-3 and TRBJ2-3; the match to TRBD2 covers 15 bases. V lost 5 bases and J lost 0; bases outside the gene matches: 9. In germline, CDR1 is MNHEY, CDR2 SVGEGT. The CDR3 spans 19 residues.